This T cell receptor (beta chain) was sequenced during a study of blood T cell repertoires in COVID-19. Study summary: Acute and convalescent COVID-19 specimens originated in the United States, Italy and Spain. Sources were T cells, B-cell-depleted T cells, or PBMCs; the material itself was cDNA or gDNA.

J gave up 4 bases and V 3 bases, and 14 bases lay outside the gene matches. Germline CDR1 is SGHDT and CDR2 is YYEEEE. The CDR3 contains 17 residues. Original handling: Estimated nucleated cell counts came from reference gene primer amplification. TCRdb's copy holds only in-frame clones and misses some; the assay was immunoSEQ multiplex PCR. Clone size and V and J calls were adopted from that table, with D and trimming inferred from the DNA. The sample holds roughly 200,000 clones, over 75% seen once. Sequencing input: peripheral blood. This receptor was identified in a woman aged 80 or older with acute or convalescent COVID-19. The chain has TRBV5-6 and TRBJ2-7; 9 nucleotides match TRBD1. The CDR3 DNA follows: TGTGCCAGCAGCTCCCATCCCGGGACAGGGATCGGGTACGAGCAGTACTTC. Amino acids: CASSSHPGTGIGYEQYF.